This is a list of T cell receptor beta chains from one sample in a study of CD8+ T cells in alopecia areata. Clones were read by immunoSEQ multiplex PCR, and TCRdb kept only the in-frame ones, dropping some. The data contain around 180,000 clones, 60% of them seen just once; the ten biggest clones take up approximately 0.97%. The source material was CD4+ T cells sorted from blood, sampled at week 24, from a patient treated with tofacitinib. These receptors all come from a human donor with alopecia areata. CDR3s include the opening cysteine and the closing phenylalanine or tryptophan. The order of the fields is V gene, clone size, D gene, J gene, CDR3 protein, CDR3 DNA. D genes are given only for firm matches. Some rows have no size entry. The others give once, few or many, or a class for an expanded clone.

TRBV25-1,.,.,TRBJ2-6,CASSDSGHSGANVLTF,TGTGCCAGCAGTGATTCGGGACACTCTGGGGCCAACGTCCTGACTTTC
TRBV29-1,few,.,TRBJ2-6,CSARDSGANVLTF,TGCAGCGCCCGGGACTCTGGGGCCAACGTCCTGACTTTC
TRBV30,few,.,TRBJ2-7,CAWGTGTPYEQYF,TGTGCCTGGGGAACAGGGACTCCCTACGAGCAGTACTTC
TRBV27,.,TRBD1,TRBJ2-3,CASSPGTGADTQYF,TGTGCCAGCAGTCCCGGGACAGGGGCAGATACGCAGTATTTT
TRBV9,.,.,TRBJ2-7,CASSVVGGGPLSEQYF,TGTGCCAGCAGCGTCGTAGGTGGGGGGCCCCTGAGCGAGCAGTACTTC
TRBV27,.,.,TRBJ2-3,CASSPSERNTQYF,TGTGCCAGCAGTCCCTCTGAGAGGAATACGCAGTATTTT
TRBV20-1,.,TRBD1,TRBJ1-2,CSARTGTYTF,TGCAGTGCAAGGACAGGGACGTACACCTTC
TRBV4-3,.,.,TRBJ2-2,CASSQESGGTGELFF,TGCGCCAGCAGCCAAGAAAGTGGCGGCACCGGGGAGCTGTTTTTT
TRBV18,.,.,TRBJ2-5,CASSPVGETQYF,TGTGCCAGCTCACCGGTAGGGGAGACCCAGTACTTC
TRBV30,.,TRBD1,TRBJ2-5,CAWSDDRGRRGTQYF,TGTGCCTGGAGTGACGACAGGGGGAGGAGAGGGACCCAGTACTTC
TRBV29-1,.,.,TRBJ1-2,CSVGPLLQGHDGYTF,TGCAGCGTTGGGCCTCTGCTACAGGGACATGATGGCTACACCTTC
TRBV30,.,TRBD1,TRBJ1-2,CAWGDRAYGYTF,TGTGCCTGGGGCGACAGGGCTTATGGCTACACCTTC
TRBV29-1,.,TRBD2,TRBJ2-3,CSVEGRVRDTQYF,TGCAGCGTTGAGGGGAGGGTGAGAGATACGCAGTATTTT
TRBV29-1,few,.,TRBJ1-1,CSVKRRQDKDTEAFF,TGCAGCGTAAAACGGAGGCAGGACAAGGACACTGAAGCTTTCTTT
TRBV10-3,.,.,TRBJ2-3,CAIRAGTSTDTQYF,TGTGCCATCAGGGCCGGGACCAGCACAGATACGCAGTATTTT
TRBV6-4,few,.,TRBJ2-4,CASSVEANPKNIQYF,TGTGCCAGCAGTGTAGAGGCCAACCCCAAAAACATTCAGTACTTC
TRBV5-6,few,.,TRBJ2-6,CASSLGLSGANVLTF,TGTGCCAGCAGCTTGGGACTATCTGGGGCCAACGTCCTGACTTTC
TRBV9,.,TRBD2,TRBJ2-2,CASSVSGGKDTGELFF,TGTGCCAGCAGCGTGAGCGGGGGGAAGGACACCGGGGAGCTGTTTTTT
TRBV9,.,.,TRBJ2-2,CASSAYRVGDGELFF,TGTGCCAGCAGCGCCTACAGGGTTGGTGACGGGGAGCTGTTTTTT
TRBV30,.,.,TRBJ1-1,CAGANRDEAFF,TGTGCCGGGGCGAACCGGGACGAAGCTTTCTTT
TRBV7-2,few,TRBD2,TRBJ2-1,CASRLLAGGHNEQFF,TGTGCCAGCAGGTTGCTAGCGGGGGGCCACAATGAGCAGTTCTTC
TRBV5-6,.,.,TRBJ2-2,CASSLSGASGELFF,TGTGCCAGCAGCTTGTCAGGGGCAAGCGGGGAGCTGTTTTTT
TRBV13,.,TRBD1,TRBJ1-1,CASSLNTGGRNTEAFF,TGTGCCAGCAGCTTAAATACAGGGGGAAGGAACACTGAAGCTTTCTTT
TRBV18,.,.,TRBJ2-5,CASSPPSLQETQYF,TGTGCCAGCTCACCACCGTCGTTACAAGAGACCCAGTACTTC
TRBV30,.,.,TRBJ1-5,CAWSDYSNQPQHF,TGTGCCTGGAGTGATTATAGTAATCAGCCCCAGCATTTT
TRBV29-1,.,.,TRBJ2-3,CSVGLGHDTQYF,TGCAGCGTTGGACTAGGGCATGATACGCAGTATTTT
TRBV29-1,.,.,TRBJ1-2,CSVDSLQGVYTF,TGCAGCGTTGATAGCCTACAGGGAGTCTACACCTTC
TRBV7-3,.,.,TRBJ1-6,CASSLGRDSPLHF,TGTGCCAGCAGCTTAGGGAGGGATTCACCCCTCCACTTT
TRBV30,.,TRBD1,TRBJ1-4,CAWSQGVGEKLFF,TGTGCCTGGTCTCAGGGGGTAGGCGAAAAACTGTTTTTT
TRBV9,many,.,TRBJ1-4,CASSVGQSNEKLFF,TGTGCCAGCAGCGTAGGGCAGTCTAATGAAAAACTGTTTTTT
TRBV29-1,.,TRBD1,TRBJ1-5,CSVGTGVANQPQHF,TGCAGCGTAGGGACAGGGGTGGCGAATCAGCCCCAGCATTTT
TRBV7-7,few,.,TRBJ2-5,CASSPLGLETQYF,TGTGCCAGCAGCCCGCTGGGTCTTGAGACCCAGTACTTC
TRBV11-2,.,TRBD1,TRBJ2-6,CASSLTGTGISGANVLTF,TGTGCCAGCAGCTTAACTGGGACAGGGATTTCTGGGGCCAACGTCCTGACTTTC